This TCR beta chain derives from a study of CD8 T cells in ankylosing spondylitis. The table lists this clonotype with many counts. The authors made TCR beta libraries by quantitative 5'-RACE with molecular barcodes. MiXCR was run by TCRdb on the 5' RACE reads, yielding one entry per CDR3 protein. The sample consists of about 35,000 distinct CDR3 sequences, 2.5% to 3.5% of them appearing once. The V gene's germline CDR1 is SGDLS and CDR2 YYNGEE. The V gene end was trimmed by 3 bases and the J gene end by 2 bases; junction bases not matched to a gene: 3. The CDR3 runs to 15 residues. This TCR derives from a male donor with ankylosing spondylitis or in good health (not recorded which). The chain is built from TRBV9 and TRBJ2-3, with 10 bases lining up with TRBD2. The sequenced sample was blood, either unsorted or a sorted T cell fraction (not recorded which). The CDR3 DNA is TGTGCCAGCAGCGCCACTAGCGGGAACACAGATACGCAGTATTTT. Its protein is CASSATSGNTDTQYF. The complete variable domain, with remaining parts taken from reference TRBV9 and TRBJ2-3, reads DSGVTQTPKHLITATGQRVTLRCSPRSGDLSVYWYQQSLDQGLQFLIQYYNGEERAKGNILERFSAQQFPDLHSELNLSSLELGDSALYFCASSATSGNTDTQYFGPGTRLTVL.